Listed below are T cell receptor beta chains from one sample, sequenced in a study of vaccination and CD4 T cells after COVID-19. The antigens these receptors bind are not known. MiXCR was run by TCRdb on the PCR reads, yielding one entry per CDR3 protein. Altogether 6,000 to 8,000 distinct CDR3 sequences are present, 39% being singletons, with the ten largest covering over 10%. Sequencing input: CD4+ T cells from blood, cultured in vitro. Receptors originate from a human donor in good health. The CDR3 runs from the conserved cysteine through the conserved F or W. The D gene is left open where the match is weak. Clone size appears in some rows only: once, few, many, or a class for an expanded clone.

.,TRBV11-2,TRBJ2-2,.,CASSLGVVGELFF,TGTGCCAGCAGCTTAGGGGTGGTCGGGGAGCTGTTTTTT
few,TRBV6-1,TRBJ1-5,.,CASEVQGGNQPQHF,TGTGCCAGCGAGGTCCAGGGTGGCAATCAGCCCCAGCATTTT
.,TRBV24-1,TRBJ1-2,.,CATSDGIGAYGYTF,TGTGCCACCAGTGATGGGATAGGGGCATATGGCTACACCTTC
.,TRBV12-3/TRBV12-4,TRBJ1-1,.,CASSSIRNTEAFF,TGTGCCAGCAGTTCGATACGGAACACTGAAGCTTTCTTT
.,TRBV30,TRBJ2-1,TRBD2,CAWSVRGGEQFF,TGTGCCTGGAGTGTACGGGGGGGTGAGCAGTTCTTC
.,TRBV12-1,TRBJ1-2,.,CASSFPQGVGGYTF,TGTGCCAGCAGCTTTCCACAGGGTGTTGGAGGCTACACCTTC
.,TRBV2,TRBJ1-2,.,CASSLNRERGYTF,TGTGCCAGCAGTTTGAACAGGGAGCGCGGCTACACCTTC
.,TRBV7-9,TRBJ1-1,.,CASSLVRMNTEAFF,TGTGCCAGCAGCTTAGTCCGGATGAACACTGAAGCTTTCTTT
.,TRBV6-1,TRBJ1-1,.,CASSPRDGWNTEAFF,TGTGCCAGCAGTCCCCGGGACGGCTGGAACACTGAAGCTTTCTTT
.,TRBV20-1,TRBJ2-7,.,CSARDQVADEQYF,TGCAGTGCTAGAGATCAAGTGGCAGACGAGCAGTACTTC
few,TRBV27,TRBJ2-7,.,CASSSQGTYEQYF,TGTGCCAGCAGTTCCCAGGGTACCTACGAGCAGTACTTC
few,TRBV6-1,TRBJ1-2,.,CASSTGPSYGYTF,TGTGCCAGCTCGACAGGACCATCCTATGGCTACACCTTC
.,TRBV7-2,TRBJ1-5,.,CASSLDGDVNQPQHF,TGTGCCAGCAGCTTAGATGGAGATGTCAATCAGCCCCAGCATTTT
.,TRBV20-1,TRBJ2-3,TRBD2,CSAYVSGGSTDTQYF,TGCAGTGCTTACGTTAGCGGGGGATCCACAGATACGCAGTATTTT
.,TRBV9,TRBJ2-6,.,CASSVEAGANVLTF,TGTGCCAGCAGCGTAGAGGCTGGGGCCAACGTCCTGACTTTC
.,TRBV2,TRBJ1-1,.,CASSQVGGRSEAFF,TGTGCCAGCAGCCAGGTGGGGGGGAGGTCTGAAGCTTTCTTT
.,TRBV5-1,TRBJ2-1,TRBD2,CASTRTSGAIGGEQFF,TGCGCCAGCACCCGGACTAGCGGGGCAATCGGCGGTGAGCAGTTCTTC
.,TRBV6-1,TRBJ1-2,.,CASRTGGSGGYTF,TGTGCCAGCAGAACGGGGGGGTCGGGGGGCTACACCTTC
few,TRBV6-2/TRBV6-3,TRBJ1-2,.,CASSYASNYGYTF,TGTGCCAGCAGTTACGCCTCTAACTATGGCTACACCTTC
few,TRBV5-1,TRBJ1-2,TRBD1,CASSRDSPNYGYTF,TGCGCCAGCAGCCGGGACAGCCCTAACTATGGCTACACCTTC
.,TRBV11-2,TRBJ2-5,TRBD1,CASSFFTGGQRETQYF,TGTGCCAGCAGCTTTTTTACAGGGGGCCAGAGAGAGACCCAGTACTTC
.,TRBV7-2,TRBJ2-3,.,CASSQDGTDTQYF,TGCGCCAGCAGCCAAGACGGAACAGATACGCAGTATTTT
.,TRBV18,TRBJ2-1,.,CASSWDARDEQFF,TGTGCCAGCTCGTGGGACGCCCGCGATGAGCAGTTCTTC
.,TRBV6-1,TRBJ1-6,.,CASSTQSAPNSALHF,TGTGCCAGCAGTACCCAGTCTGCCCCCAATTCGGCCCTCCACTTT
.,TRBV19,TRBJ1-1,TRBD1,CASSIRDRGSAFF,TGTGCCAGTAGTATACGCGACAGGGGGAGCGCTTTCTTT
few,TRBV28,TRBJ1-2,.,CASSPPGRGTGYTF,TGTGCCAGCAGTCCCCCGGGCCGGGGAACTGGCTACACCTTC
.,TRBV12-3/TRBV12-4,TRBJ1-5,.,CASRYGQGNQPQHF,TGTGCCAGCAGATACGGACAAGGCAATCAGCCCCAGCATTTT
.,TRBV15,TRBJ2-1,TRBD2,CATSARSMGLAGGYNEQFF,TGTGCCACCAGCGCACGCTCTATGGGACTAGCGGGAGGGTACAATGAGCAGTTCTTC
.,TRBV19,TRBJ1-1,TRBD1,CASSIPRQGRNTEAFF,TGTGCCAGTAGTATCCCCAGACAGGGGAGAAACACTGAAGCTTTCTTT
few,TRBV19,TRBJ2-3,.,CASSIHLATSTDTQYF,TGTGCCAGTAGTATTCACCTAGCGACTAGCACAGATACGCAGTATTTT
.,TRBV7-8,TRBJ1-1,.,CASKGGTLNTEAFF,TGTGCCAGCAAGGGGGGCACCCTGAACACTGAAGCTTTCTTT
.,TRBV5-1,TRBJ1-2,.,CASSLSTDLYGYTF,TGCGCCAGCAGCTTGAGTACGGACCTCTATGGCTACACCTTC
.,TRBV7-9,TRBJ1-1,.,CASSRGGGLNTEAFF,TGTGCCAGCAGCCGAGGTGGGGGGTTAAACACTGAAGCTTTCTTT
.,TRBV6-2/TRBV6-3,TRBJ1-1,.,CASSRASVMGTEAFF,TGTGCCAGCAGCCGGGCCAGTGTGATGGGCACTGAAGCTTTCTTT
few,TRBV7-2,TRBJ2-1,TRBD2,CASSPRLSSGGPNEQFF,TGTGCCAGCAGCCCACGCCTATCTAGCGGGGGCCCAAATGAGCAGTTCTTC
.,TRBV28,TRBJ2-7,.,CASSPGPTGRLSREQYF,TGTGCCAGCAGCCCAGGACCGACTGGGCGGTTGTCCCGCGAGCAGTACTTC
.,TRBV7-6,TRBJ2-3,TRBD2,CASSWASGGRGTDTQYF,TGTGCCAGCAGCTGGGCTAGCGGGGGACGTGGCACAGATACGCAGTATTTT
.,TRBV23-1,TRBJ1-6,.,CASSQGQSNSPLHF,TGCGCCAGCAGTCAAGGACAGTCAAATTCACCCCTCCACTTT
.,TRBV27,TRBJ2-5,TRBD2,CASSRLAGGQETQYF,TGTGCCAGCAGCCGACTAGCGGGGGGGCAAGAGACCCAGTACTTC
few,TRBV15,TRBJ2-7,TRBD2,CATSRDRATSGVATSYEQYF,TGTGCCACCAGCAGAGATAGGGCGACTAGCGGGGTGGCTACCTCCTACGAGCAGTACTTC
once,TRBV5-1,TRBJ2-2,TRBD1,CASSPDRVTGELFF,TGCGCCAGCAGCCCGGACAGGGTCACCGGGGAGCTGTTTTTT
.,TRBV6-1,TRBJ1-2,TRBD1,CASRPGQGSYGYTF,TGTGCCAGCAGACCTGGACAGGGGAGCTATGGCTACACCTTC
.,TRBV24-1,TRBJ2-3,.,CATSDPPQGSTDTQYF,TGTGCCACCAGTGACCCCCCCCAGGGGAGCACAGATACGCAGTATTTT
.,TRBV19,TRBJ1-5,TRBD1,CASTTGTVFNRRQPQHF,TGTGCCAGTACTACCGGGACAGTCTTCAACCGCCGTCAGCCCCAGCATTTT
.,TRBV30,TRBJ2-1,.,CAWRGHLRNEQFF,TGTGCCTGGAGGGGACACCTACGAAATGAGCAGTTCTTC
once,TRBV6-1,TRBJ2-7,TRBD1,CASRPTGTGNPSF,TGTGCCAGCAGACCCACCGGGACAGGGAACCCCTCCTTC
.,TRBV18,TRBJ1-1,.,CASSPGGNTEAFF,TGTGCCAGCTCACCAGGGGGCAACACTGAAGCTTTCTTT
few,TRBV20-1,TRBJ1-1,TRBD1,CSASGQGASMNTEAFF,TGCAGTGCTTCAGGACAGGGGGCCTCTATGAACACTGAAGCTTTCTTT
.,TRBV6-2/TRBV6-3,TRBJ2-7,TRBD1,CASKTTLRGILHEQYF,TGTGCCAGCAAGACGACCCTCAGGGGGATATTGCACGAGCAGTACTTC
.,TRBV6-1,TRBJ1-6,TRBD1,CASRPDRGRMSPLHF,TGTGCCAGCAGACCCGACAGGGGGCGTATGTCACCCCTCCACTTT
few,TRBV28,TRBJ2-7,.,CASSTTYEQYF,TGTGCCAGCAGTACGACTTACGAGCAGTACTTC
.,TRBV10-3,TRBJ1-5,.,CAISEGGVAQPQHF,TGTGCCATCAGTGAGGGAGGTGTCGCCCAGCCCCAGCATTTT
.,TRBV2,TRBJ2-2,.,CASRVRGSGELFF,TGTGCCAGCAGGGTGAGGGGGTCCGGGGAGCTGTTTTTT
few,TRBV6-5,TRBJ1-3,.,CASSYDSFGNTIYF,TGTGCCAGCAGTTACGACAGTTTTGGAAACACCATATATTTT